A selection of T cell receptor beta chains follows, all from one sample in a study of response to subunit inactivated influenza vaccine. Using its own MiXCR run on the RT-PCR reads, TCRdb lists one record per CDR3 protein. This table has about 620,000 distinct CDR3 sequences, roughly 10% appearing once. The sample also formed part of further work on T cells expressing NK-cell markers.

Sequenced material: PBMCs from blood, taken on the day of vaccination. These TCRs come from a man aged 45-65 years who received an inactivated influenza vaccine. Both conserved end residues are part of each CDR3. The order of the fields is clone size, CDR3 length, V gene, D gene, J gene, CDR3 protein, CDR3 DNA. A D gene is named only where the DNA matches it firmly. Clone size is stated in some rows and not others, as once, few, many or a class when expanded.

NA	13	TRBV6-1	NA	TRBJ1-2	CASKLTDNYGYTF	TGTGCCAGCAAACTGACAGATAACTATGGCTACACCTTC
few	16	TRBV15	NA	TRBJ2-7	CATSRDLMQAGYEQYF	TGTGCCACCAGCAGAGATCTTATGCAGGCGGGTTACGAGCAGTACTTC
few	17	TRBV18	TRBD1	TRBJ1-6	CASSPPVGTGVHSPLHF	TGTGCCAGCTCACCACCTGTCGGGACAGGGGTTCATTCACCCCTCCACTTT
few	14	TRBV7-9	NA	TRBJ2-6	CASGSQAGANVLTF	TGTGCCAGCGGATCGCAAGCTGGGGCCAACGTCCTGACTTTC
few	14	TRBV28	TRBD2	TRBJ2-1	CASSPGTSTDEQFF	TGTGCCAGCAGTCCCGGGACTAGCACCGATGAGCAGTTCTTC
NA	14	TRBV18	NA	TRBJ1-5	CASSPRGPGQPQHF	TGTGCCAGCTCACCACGGGGGCCTGGGCAGCCCCAGCATTTT
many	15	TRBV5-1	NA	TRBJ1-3	CASSLAGLEGNTIYF	TGCGCCAGCAGCTTGGCCGGCCTGGAAGGAAACACCATATATTTT
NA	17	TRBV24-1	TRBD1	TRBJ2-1	CATSDLGTGGPYNEQFF	TGTGCCACCAGTGATTTGGGGACAGGGGGCCCCTACAATGAGCAGTTCTTC
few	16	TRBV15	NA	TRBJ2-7	CATSSPPNVVSYEQYF	TGTGCCACCAGCAGTCCCCCGAACGTGGTTTCCTACGAGCAGTACTTC
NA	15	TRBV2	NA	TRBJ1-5	CASSEGAGRNQPQHF	TGTGCCAGCAGTGAGGGGGCAGGGCGAAATCAGCCCCAGCATTTT
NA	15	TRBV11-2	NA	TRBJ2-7	CASSLTAGISYEQYF	TGTGCCAGCAGCTTAACGGCGGGGATTAGTTACGAGCAGTACTTC
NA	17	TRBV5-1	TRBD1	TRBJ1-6	CASSPTTGTAISSPLHF	TGCGCCAGCAGCCCGACCACCGGGACAGCGATCAGTTCACCCCTCCACTTT
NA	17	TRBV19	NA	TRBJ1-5	CASSIVPGPARSQPQHF	TGTGCCAGTAGTATAGTTCCGGGACCAGCGAGGAGTCAGCCCCAGCATTTT
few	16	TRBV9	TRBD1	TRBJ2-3	CASSVSTGARPSTQYF	TGTGCCAGCAGCGTGTCGACAGGGGCACGACCAAGTACGCAGTATTTT
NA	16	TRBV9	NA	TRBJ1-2	CASSVGSKQGNYGYTF	TGTGCCAGCAGCGTAGGCTCTAAACAGGGTAACTATGGCTACACCTTC
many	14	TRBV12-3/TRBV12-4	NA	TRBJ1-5	CASSLGNSNQPQHF	TGCGCCAGCAGCTTGGGAAATAGCAATCAGCCCCAGCATTTT
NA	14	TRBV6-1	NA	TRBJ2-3	CATRISGPTDTQYF	TGTGCCACACGAATTAGCGGCCCCACAGATACGCAGTATTTT
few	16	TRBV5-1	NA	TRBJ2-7	CASSLFRGGSSYEQYF	TGCGCCAGCAGCTTGTTTAGGGGGGGCAGCTCCTACGAGCAGTACTTC
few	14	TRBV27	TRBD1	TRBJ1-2	CASRPTGGSYGYTF	TGTGCCAGCAGACCGACAGGGGGGTCCTATGGCTACACCTTC
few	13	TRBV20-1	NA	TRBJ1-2	CSASPPLDYGYTF	TGCAGTGCTAGTCCCCCCCTGGACTATGGCTACACCTTC
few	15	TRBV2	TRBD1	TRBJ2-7	CASSERQGGIDEQYF	TGTGCCAGCAGTGAGAGACAGGGTGGAATCGACGAGCAGTACTTC
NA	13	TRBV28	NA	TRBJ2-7	CASSEERSYEQYF	TGTGCCAGCAGTGAGGAAAGGTCCTACGAGCAGTACTTC
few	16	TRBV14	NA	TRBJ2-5	CASSHTGLAIGETQYF	TGTGCCAGCAGCCACACGGGACTCGCAATCGGGGAGACCCAGTACTTC
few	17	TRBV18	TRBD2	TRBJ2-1	CASSTPVLAGVKNEQFF	TGTGCCAGCTCAACACCGGTGCTAGCGGGAGTGAAAAATGAGCAGTTCTTC
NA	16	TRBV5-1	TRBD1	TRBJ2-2	CASSRPGQGLFGELFF	TGCGCCAGCAGCCGACCGGGACAGGGCCTTTTCGGGGAGCTGTTTTTT
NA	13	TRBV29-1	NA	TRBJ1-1	CSVVTGVSTEAFF	TGCAGCGTTGTTACGGGGGTTAGCACTGAAGCTTTCTTT
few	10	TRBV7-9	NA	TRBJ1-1	CASSGGEAFF	TGTGCCAGCAGTGGTGGGGAAGCTTTCTTT
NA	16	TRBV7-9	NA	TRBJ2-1	CASIVFSAGSHNEQFF	TGTGCCAGCATCGTTTTTAGCGCGGGAAGTCACAATGAGCAGTTCTTC
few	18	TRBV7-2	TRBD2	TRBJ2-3	CASSLAGLAGVSTDTQYF	TGTGCCAGCAGCTTAGCCGGACTAGCGGGAGTATCTACAGATACGCAGTATTTT
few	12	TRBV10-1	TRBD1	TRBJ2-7	CASGDRVYEQYF	TGCGCCAGCGGGGACAGGGTCTACGAGCAGTACTTC
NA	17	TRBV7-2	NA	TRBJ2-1	CASSLQYRVSSYNEQFF	TGTGCCAGCAGCTTGCAATACAGGGTAAGCTCCTACAATGAGCAGTTCTTC
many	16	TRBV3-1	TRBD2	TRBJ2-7	CASSHLSSGQSYEQYF	TGTGCCAGCAGCCATCTCTCTAGCGGGCAATCCTACGAGCAGTACTTC
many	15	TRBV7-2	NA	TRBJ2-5	CASSLFPGVQETQYF	TGTGCCAGCAGCTTATTCCCGGGGGTCCAAGAGACCCAGTACTTC
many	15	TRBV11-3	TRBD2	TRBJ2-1	CASSLGGLATNEQFF	TGTGCCAGCAGCTTAGGGGGACTAGCTACCAATGAGCAGTTCTTC
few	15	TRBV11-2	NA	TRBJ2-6	CASSLGISWANVLTF	TGTGCCAGCAGCTTAGGCATCAGCTGGGCCAACGTCCTGACTTTC